This T cell receptor (beta chain) emerged from a study of control samples from healthy donors and cancer patients. The CDR3 length is 15 residues. V lost 1 base to trimming and J lost 8 bases; unmatched junction nucleotides: 11. Germline V gene lookup returns CDR1 GTSNPN and CDR2 SVGIG (reference sequence). Clones were read by immunoSEQ multiplex PCR, and TCRdb kept only the in-frame ones, dropping some. The sample contains about 130,000 clones, 80% to 95% of which appear only once. Sequencing was done on a sample of blood. This chain connects TRBV30 to TRBJ1-5; TRBD1 matches at 7 bases. This sequence was found in a man younger than 30 in good health. CDR3 residues: CAWSGSDRAVKPQHF. In DNA form, the CDR3 reads TGTGCCTGGAGTGGGTCCGACAGGGCGGTCAAGCCCCAGCATTTT.